This T cell receptor beta chain came from a study of blood T cell repertoires in COVID-19. At the level of the study: Spain, Italy and the United States supplied samples that represented acute and convalescent COVID-19.

Per the original methods: Reference gene primer amplification in the assay estimated nucleated cell counts. Generated by immunoSEQ multiplex PCR, the TCRdb table keeps only in-frame clones and is missing some. D and trimming come from the DNA, and the V and J calls and clone size come from that table. The table includes hundreds of thousands of clones, 80% to 90% detected once. The CDR3 loop spans 15 amino acids. V lost 2 bases, J lost 5 bases, and 4 bases stayed unmatched. From germline, CDR1 is SGHRS and CDR2 YFSETQ. The chain employs TRBV5-1 and TRBJ2-7; TRBD2 matches at 13 bases. This TCR came from a woman aged 60-75 years who had recovered from COVID-19. Material for sequencing was PBMCs or T cells enriched from blood (not recorded which). CDR3 loop: CASSFGTSGADEQYV. For the CDR3, the DNA is TGCGCCAGCAGCTTCGGGACTAGCGGGGCGGACGAGCAGTACGTC.